This TCR beta chain derives from a study of T cell changes during pregnancy in multiple sclerosis. This table comes from immunoSEQ multiplex PCR, and its TCRdb copy is limited to in-frame clones, with some not included. The data hold around 69,000 clones, with 85% to 95% observed a single time. This CDR3 region has 14 residues. Trimming at V came to 4 bases and at J to 4 bases, leaving 3 bases not matched to a gene. The germline gives CDR1 SGHAT, CDR2 FQDESV (reference sequence). This clonotype originated in a female donor in good health, enrolled as a control in a pregnancy study. The gene calls are TRBV11-1 and TRBJ2-1; TRBD2 aligns across 8 bases. The sequencing used peripheral blood, collected in the third trimester of pregnancy. The CDR3 DNA reads TGTGCCAGCAGCTCTAGCGGGTCTTACAATGAGCAGTTCTTC. Its translation: CASSSSGSYNEQFF.